This T cell receptor (beta chain) appears in the sequencing data of a study of regulatory T cells in long-lasting Graves disease. CDR3 regions were amplified by Arm-PCR using iRepertoire HTBI primers to build TCR beta libraries. Using its own MiXCR run on the multiplex PCR reads, TCRdb lists one record per CDR3 protein. The sample contains about 440,000 distinct CDR3 sequences, about 16% of which appear only once. Only a few counts were recorded for this clonotype. V was pared by 2 bases and J by 15 bases, with 17 bases between. This CDR3 has 13 amino acids. CDR1 is SEHNR, CDR2 FQNEAQ, per germline (reference sequence). Described time point: newly diagnosed GD, antithyroid drugs for less than 3 months. Making the TCR library involved RNA that had been extracted from PBMCs. The peripheral blood volume drawn was around 10 milliliters, and it was collected into EDTA tubes. This sample was shared with a second study, whose subject was T cells in Graves' hyperthyroidism and ophthalmopathy.

The source of this sequence is a woman in her twenties or thirties with Graves disease. Specimen: peripheral blood mononuclear cells (PBMCs), collected at new diagnosis, from a patient treated with antithyroid drugs. J is TRBJ2-1 and V is TRBV7-9; D may be TRBD1 or TRBD2 (5 bases each). The DNA for the CDR3 is TGTGCCAGCAGCTTACTTCCACTAGATGGGGGGTTCTTC. This encodes CASSLLPLDGGFF.